This T cell receptor beta chain was sequenced during a study of vaccination effects on CD4 cells after COVID-19 (dated by TCRdb to the early 2020s). Background for the entire study: Participants received two doses of either the BNT162b2 or the mRNA-1273 mRNA SARS-CoV-2 vaccine. In both COVID-19 convalescent patients and infection-naive vaccine recipients, the study compared SARS-CoV-2 spike-specific CD4+ TCR repertoires from before mRNA vaccination with those from after it. Altogether, approximately 10 COVID-19 convalescent patients and several SARS-CoV-2-naive healthy vaccine recipients made up the full study. Cultures from other donors in the study were sequenced using the Oncomine TCR Beta short-read assay on an Illumina iSeq 100.

Overall results and qualifications from the work: Only a small number of convalescent patients were included, and no early post-infection timepoints were available, which limited the study. In healthy vaccine recipients, vaccine-induced clones were almost all SARS-CoV-2 mono-reactive, with only 1 of 255 being cross-reactive with common cold coronaviruses. Clones induced by infection and clones induced by vaccination both contracted markedly at late timepoints after vaccination, which fits with T cell responses waning over time.

Reading from cysteine to phenylalanine, the CDR3 counts 11 amino acids. Kept here is only the CDR3 DNA, which spans 33 bases and is read in frame from base 1. The germline V gene (reference sequence) provides CDR1 DFQATT and CDR2 SNEGSKA. To identify antigen-specific CD4+ T cell clonotypes by their expansion, the ViraFEST assay first stimulated PBMC with viral peptide pools and then applied TCR sequencing. After 10 days of culture, CD4+ T cells were isolated with the EasySep CD4+ T cell isolation kit. The absence of prior SARS-CoV-2 infection in healthy vaccine recipients was confirmed by negative nucleocapsid antibodies before and after vaccination. Some 2 million PBMC per well were cultured in IMDM with approximately 5% human AB serum, 10 IU/ml IL-2 and gentamicin, plus 10 ug/ml peptides. Half of the culture medium was replaced with fresh IL-2-containing medium on days 3 and 7. Unless noted otherwise, every peptide stimulation condition was grown in triplicate wells. PBMC were separated from whole blood using Ficoll-Paque Plus gradient centrifugation and were then either cryopreserved at -140C or used fresh. The spike proteins of SARS-CoV-2 and of the common cold coronaviruses HCoV-NL63, HCoV-OC43 and HCoV-229E were spanned by overlapping peptide pools. The QIAamp micro DNA kit was used to extract genomic DNA from the cultured CD4+ T cells.

This clone appeared a few times. It lacks a known antigen. One end of the junction fails to match germline, which may point to a read error. To prepare the library, the immunoSEQ multiplex PCR assay was applied. DNA from the CD4+ T cells that had been cultured and isolated underwent TCR beta CDR3 sequencing. Under the source paper's analysis protocol: Non-productive TCR sequences were removed, reads were trimmed to the CDR3 region, and CDR3s of at least 7 amino acids were retained. Antigen-specific clonotypes were identified using the MANAFEST web app by comparison of expansion in peptide wells against reference cultures. For clones to be considered positive, expansion at FDR<0.05 versus reference and all other wells, an odds ratio above 5, and a frequency above 0.1% in two replicate wells were required. A clonotype was called cross-reactive if it was significantly expanded both in SARS-CoV-2 spike wells and in at least one common cold coronavirus spike condition. CDR3 similarity was assessed by Levenshtein distance with the stringdist R package, and unrooted trees were built with ape in R 3.6.1. Held by TCRdb, this immuneACCESS table contains in-frame sequences only and omits some clones. Under half of the omission traces to an unresolved V gene where checked; the cause of the rest is unknown. That table supplies the V and J calls and clone size; D and trimming were determined from the DNA. This sample is represented by approximately 74,000 clones; roughly 74% of them were singletons. The ten largest clones add up to roughly 2.9% of the sample.

The source material was CD4+ T cells from PBMCs cultured with HCoV-NL63 spike peptides, sampled before COVID-19 vaccination. Reading the label with the study, this specimen's cell subset or site is: HCoV-NL63 spike overlapping peptide pool stimulation. The chain joins TRBV20-1 to TRBJ2-1; the D call is tentative, TRBD1 or TRBD2, as each matches 7 bases. This clonotype originated in a human donor who received a COVID-19 vaccine. CDR3 protein: CSASGEGQRVF. The DNA reads TGCAGTGCTAGCGGGGAGGGACAGAGGGTCTTC.